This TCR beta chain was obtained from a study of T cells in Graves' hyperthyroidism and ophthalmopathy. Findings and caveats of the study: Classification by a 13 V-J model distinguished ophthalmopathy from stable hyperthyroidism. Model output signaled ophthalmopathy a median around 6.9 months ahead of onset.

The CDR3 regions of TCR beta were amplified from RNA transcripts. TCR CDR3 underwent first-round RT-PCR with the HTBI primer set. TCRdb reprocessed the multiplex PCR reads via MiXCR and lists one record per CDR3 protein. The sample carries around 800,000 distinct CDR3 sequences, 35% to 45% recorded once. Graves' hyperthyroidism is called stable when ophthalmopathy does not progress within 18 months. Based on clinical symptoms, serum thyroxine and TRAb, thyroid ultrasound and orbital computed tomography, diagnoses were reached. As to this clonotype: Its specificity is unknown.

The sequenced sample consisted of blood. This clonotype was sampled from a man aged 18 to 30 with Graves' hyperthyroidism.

CDR3 residues: CATSERGGAEAFF. In nucleotides, the CDR3 is TGTGCCACCAGTGAGAGGGGCGGCGCTGAAGCTTTCTTT. The chain couples TRBV24-1 to TRBJ1-1, with a weak D call TRBD1 (5 bases). Trimming took off 4 bases at V and 6 bases at J, with 11 bases between the two ends. The CDR3 has 13 residues. The germline V gene encodes CDR1 KGHDR and CDR2 SFDVKD.